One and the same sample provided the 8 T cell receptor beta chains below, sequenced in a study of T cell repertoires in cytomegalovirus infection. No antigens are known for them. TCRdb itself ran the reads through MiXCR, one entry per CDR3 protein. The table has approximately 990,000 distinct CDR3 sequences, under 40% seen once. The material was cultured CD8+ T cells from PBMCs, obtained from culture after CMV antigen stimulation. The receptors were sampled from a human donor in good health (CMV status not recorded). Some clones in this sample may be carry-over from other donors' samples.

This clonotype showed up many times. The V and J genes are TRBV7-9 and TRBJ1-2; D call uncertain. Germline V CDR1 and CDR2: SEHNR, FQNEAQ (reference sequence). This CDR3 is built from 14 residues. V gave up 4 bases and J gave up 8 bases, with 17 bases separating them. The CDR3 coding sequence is TGTGCCAGCAGCTCGGACGGAAGGCCGCGGGGCTACACCTTC. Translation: CASSSDGRPRGYTF.

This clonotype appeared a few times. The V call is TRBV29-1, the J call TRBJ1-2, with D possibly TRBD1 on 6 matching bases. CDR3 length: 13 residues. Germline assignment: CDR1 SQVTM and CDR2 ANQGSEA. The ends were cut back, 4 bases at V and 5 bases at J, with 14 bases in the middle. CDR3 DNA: TGCAGCGTTGGGACAGACCCAATTTATGGCTACACCTTC. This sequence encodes CSVGTDPIYGYTF. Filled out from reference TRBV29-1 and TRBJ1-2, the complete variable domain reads SAVISQKPSRDICQRGTSLTIQCQVDSQVTMMFWYRQQPGQSLTLIATANQGSEATYESGFVIDKFPISRPNLTFSTLTVSNMSPEDSSIYLCSVGTDPIYGYTFGSGTRLTVV.

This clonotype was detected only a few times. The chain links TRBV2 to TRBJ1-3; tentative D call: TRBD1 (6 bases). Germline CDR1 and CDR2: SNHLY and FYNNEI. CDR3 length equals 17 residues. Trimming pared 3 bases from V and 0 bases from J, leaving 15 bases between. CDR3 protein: CASSEDSFLPSGNTIYF. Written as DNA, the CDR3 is TGTGCCAGCAGTGAGGACAGTTTCTTACCCTCTGGAAACACCATATATTTT.

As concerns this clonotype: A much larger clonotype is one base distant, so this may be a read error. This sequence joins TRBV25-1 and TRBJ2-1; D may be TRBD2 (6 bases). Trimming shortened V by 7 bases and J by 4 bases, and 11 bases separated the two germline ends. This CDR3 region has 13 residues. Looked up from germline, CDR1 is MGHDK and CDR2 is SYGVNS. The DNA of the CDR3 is TGTGCCAGCACATGGGAGGCGTACAATGAGCAGTTCTTC. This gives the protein CASTWEAYNEQFF.

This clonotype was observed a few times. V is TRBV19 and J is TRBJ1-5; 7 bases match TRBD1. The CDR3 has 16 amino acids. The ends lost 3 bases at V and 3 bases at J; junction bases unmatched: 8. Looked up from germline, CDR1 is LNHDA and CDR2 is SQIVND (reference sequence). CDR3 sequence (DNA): TGTGCCAGTAGTATGCGGGGACAGACTTACAATCAGCCCCAGCATTTT. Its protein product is CASSMRGQTYNQPQHF.

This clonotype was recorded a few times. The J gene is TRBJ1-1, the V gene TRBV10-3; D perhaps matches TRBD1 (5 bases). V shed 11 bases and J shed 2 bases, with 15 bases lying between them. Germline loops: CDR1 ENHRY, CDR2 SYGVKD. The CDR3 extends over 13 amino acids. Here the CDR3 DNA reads TGTGCCGTCACCGGGGCGATAAACACTGAAGCTTTCTTT. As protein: CAVTGAINTEAFF.

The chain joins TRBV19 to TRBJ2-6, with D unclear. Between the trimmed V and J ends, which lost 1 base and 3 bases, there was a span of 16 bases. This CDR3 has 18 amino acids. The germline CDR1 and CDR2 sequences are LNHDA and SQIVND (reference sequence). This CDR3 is CASSIALPSRDGANVLTF. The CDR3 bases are TGTGCCAGTAGTATAGCTCTACCGTCTAGGGATGGGGCCAACGTCCTGACTTTC.

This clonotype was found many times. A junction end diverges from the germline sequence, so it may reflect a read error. The CDR3 loop is CASSLSGTGAGELFF. The CDR3 nucleotides read TGTGCTAGCAGCTTGTCCGGGACAGGGGCCGGGGAGCTGTTTTTT. The chain employs TRBV7-6 and TRBJ2-2; 10 bases line up with TRBD1. Germline V gives CDR1 SGHVS, CDR2 FNYEAQ. CDR3 length equals 15 residues.